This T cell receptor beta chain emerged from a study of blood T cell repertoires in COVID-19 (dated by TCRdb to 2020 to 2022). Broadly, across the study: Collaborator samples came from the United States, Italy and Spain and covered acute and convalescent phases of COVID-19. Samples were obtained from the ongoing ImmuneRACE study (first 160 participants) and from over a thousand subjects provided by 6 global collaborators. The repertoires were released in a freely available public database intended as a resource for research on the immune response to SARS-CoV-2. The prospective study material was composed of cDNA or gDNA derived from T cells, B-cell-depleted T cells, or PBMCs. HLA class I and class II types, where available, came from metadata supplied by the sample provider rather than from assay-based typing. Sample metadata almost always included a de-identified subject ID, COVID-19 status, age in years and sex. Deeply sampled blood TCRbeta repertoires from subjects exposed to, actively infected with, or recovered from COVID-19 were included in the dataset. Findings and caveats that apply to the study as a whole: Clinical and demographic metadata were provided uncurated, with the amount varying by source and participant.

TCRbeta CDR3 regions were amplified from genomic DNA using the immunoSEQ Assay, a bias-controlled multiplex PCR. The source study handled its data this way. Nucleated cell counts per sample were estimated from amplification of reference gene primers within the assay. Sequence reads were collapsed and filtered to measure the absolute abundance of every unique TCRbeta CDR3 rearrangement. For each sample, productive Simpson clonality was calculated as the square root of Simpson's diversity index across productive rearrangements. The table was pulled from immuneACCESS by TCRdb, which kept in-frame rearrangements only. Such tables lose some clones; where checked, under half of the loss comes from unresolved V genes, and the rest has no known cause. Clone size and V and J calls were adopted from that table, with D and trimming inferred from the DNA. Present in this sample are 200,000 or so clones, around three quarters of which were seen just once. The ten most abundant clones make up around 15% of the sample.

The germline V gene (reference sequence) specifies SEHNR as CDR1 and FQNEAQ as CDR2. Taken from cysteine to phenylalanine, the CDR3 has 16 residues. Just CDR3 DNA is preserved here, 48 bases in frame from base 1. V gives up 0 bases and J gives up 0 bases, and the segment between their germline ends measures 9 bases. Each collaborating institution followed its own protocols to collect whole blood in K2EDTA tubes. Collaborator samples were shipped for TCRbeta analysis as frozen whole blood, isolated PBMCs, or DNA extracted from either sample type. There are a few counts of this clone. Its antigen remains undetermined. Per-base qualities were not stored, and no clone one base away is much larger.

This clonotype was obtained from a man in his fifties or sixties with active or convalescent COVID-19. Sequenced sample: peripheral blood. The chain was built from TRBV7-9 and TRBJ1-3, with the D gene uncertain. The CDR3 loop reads CASSLAGLTSGNTIYF. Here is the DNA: TGTGCCAGCAGCTTAGCCGGACTTACCTCTGGAAACACCATATATTTT.